Here is one T cell receptor (beta chain) with its context. Its antigen remains unknown. This entry comes from a study of T cell repertoires in cytomegalovirus infection. V lost 0 bases, J lost 7 bases, and 5 bases stayed unmatched. CDR3 size: 14 residues. Germline CDR1 and CDR2: DFQATT and SNEGSKA (reference sequence). Each CDR3 protein gets one entry after TCRdb re-called the reads with MiXCR. This table holds roughly 990,000 distinct CDR3 sequences, roughly 31% found once. This clonotype was obtained from a human donor in good health (CMV status not recorded). Some clones in this sample may be carry-over from other donors' samples. V is TRBV20-1 and J is TRBJ2-1; 8 nucleotides agree with TRBD2. Specimen: cultured CD8+ T cells from PBMCs, collected from culture after CMV antigen stimulation. The CDR3 sequence: CSARDKRGPNEQFF. The CDR3 DNA is TGCAGTGCTAGAGATAAGCGGGGGCCGAATGAGCAGTTCTTC.